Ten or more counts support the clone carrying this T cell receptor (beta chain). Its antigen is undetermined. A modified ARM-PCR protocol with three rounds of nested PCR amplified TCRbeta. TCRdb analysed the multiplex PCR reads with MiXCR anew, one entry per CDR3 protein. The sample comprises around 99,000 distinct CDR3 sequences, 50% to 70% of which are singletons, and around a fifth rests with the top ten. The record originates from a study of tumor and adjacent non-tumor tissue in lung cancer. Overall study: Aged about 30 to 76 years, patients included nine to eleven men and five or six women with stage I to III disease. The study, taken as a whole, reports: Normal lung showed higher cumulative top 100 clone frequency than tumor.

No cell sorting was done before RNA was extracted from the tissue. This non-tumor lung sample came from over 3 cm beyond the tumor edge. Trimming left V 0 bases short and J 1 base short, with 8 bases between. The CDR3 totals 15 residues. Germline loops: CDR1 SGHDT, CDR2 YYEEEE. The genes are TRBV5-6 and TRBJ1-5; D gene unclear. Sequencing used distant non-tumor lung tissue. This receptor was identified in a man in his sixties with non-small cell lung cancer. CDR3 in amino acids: CASSLGSRSNQPQHF. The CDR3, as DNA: TGTGCCAGCAGCTTGGGGTCGAGGAGCAATCAGCCCCAGCATTTT.